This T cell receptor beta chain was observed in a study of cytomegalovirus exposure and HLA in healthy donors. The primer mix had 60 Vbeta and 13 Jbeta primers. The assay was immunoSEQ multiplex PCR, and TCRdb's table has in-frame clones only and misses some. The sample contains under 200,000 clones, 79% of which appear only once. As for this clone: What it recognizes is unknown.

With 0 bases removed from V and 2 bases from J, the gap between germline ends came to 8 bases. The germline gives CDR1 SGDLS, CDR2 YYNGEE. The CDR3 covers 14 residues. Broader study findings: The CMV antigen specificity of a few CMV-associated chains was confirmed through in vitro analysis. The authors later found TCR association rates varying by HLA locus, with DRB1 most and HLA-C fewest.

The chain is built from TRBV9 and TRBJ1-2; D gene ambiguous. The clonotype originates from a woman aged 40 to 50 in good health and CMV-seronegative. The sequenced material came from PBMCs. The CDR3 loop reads CASSVGALNYGYTF. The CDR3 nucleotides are TGTGCCAGCAGCGTAGGGGCATTAAACTATGGCTACACCTTC.